Here is one T cell receptor (beta chain) with its context. The target antigen is unknown. Healthy individuals who donated bone marrow served as the donors. The CDR3 has 15 amino acids. The germline V gene encodes CDR1 SGHRS and CDR2 YFSETQ. The germline V and J ends were trimmed by 1 base and 4 bases, with 14 bases remaining between them. The sample comes from a study of cytomegalovirus exposure and HLA in healthy donors. Study-wide results and limits: The study designated 164 TCR beta chains cytomegalovirus-associated. It was taken for granted in presence/absence analyses that sequencing depth across donors was roughly uniform.

Primers for the PCR totalled 60 Vbeta and 13 Jbeta. Clones were sequenced by immunoSEQ multiplex PCR, and TCRdb holds only the in-frame ones, with some missing. The repertoire includes 120,000 or so clones, about four fifths of them detected once, and approximately 9.1% sits in the top ten. This TCR came from a woman aged 50 to 60 in good health and CMV-seropositive. Sequencing input: PBMCs. V is TRBV5-1 and J is TRBJ1-1; D gene unclear. The CDR3 DNA reads as TGCGCCAGCAGCTTGATCGCGGAAATCGGCACTGAAGCTTTCTTT. It translates to CASSLIAEIGTEAFF.